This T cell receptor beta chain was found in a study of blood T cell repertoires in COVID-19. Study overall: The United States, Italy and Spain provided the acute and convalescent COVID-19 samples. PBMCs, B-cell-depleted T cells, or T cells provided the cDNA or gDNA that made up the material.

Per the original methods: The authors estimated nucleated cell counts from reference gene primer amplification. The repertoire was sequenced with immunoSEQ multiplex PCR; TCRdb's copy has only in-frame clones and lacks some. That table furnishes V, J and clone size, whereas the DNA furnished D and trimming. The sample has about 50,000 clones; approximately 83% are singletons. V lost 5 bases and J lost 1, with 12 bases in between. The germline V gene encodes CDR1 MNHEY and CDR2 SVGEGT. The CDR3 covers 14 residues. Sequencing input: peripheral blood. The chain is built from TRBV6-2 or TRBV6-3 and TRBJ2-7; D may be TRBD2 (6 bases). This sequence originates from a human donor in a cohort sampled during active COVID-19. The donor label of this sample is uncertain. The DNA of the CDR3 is TGTGCCAGCAGTCTGGCGGGGTTATCCTACGAGCAGTACTTC. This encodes CASSLAGLSYEQYF.